This T cell receptor beta chain appears in the sequencing data of a study of T cell repertoires in cytomegalovirus infection. About the research overall: Both recently identified HLA-C-restricted and well-studied HLA-B-restricted CMV epitopes were used in the study.

TCRdb processed the reads anew with MiXCR; each CDR3 protein has one entry. Among roughly 220,000 distinct CDR3 sequences listed, 35% to 40% were seen once. As for this clonotype: Its target is unknown.

With 4 bases removed from V and 4 bases from J, the gap between germline ends came to 19 bases. Germline V gene data show CDR1 as SQVTM and CDR2 as ANQGSEA. The CDR3 has 16 residues. Study results and limitations: Identification of carriers of CMV plus the relevant HLA was achieved through cumulative public TCR beta family frequency.

Sample: CD8+ T cells from cultured PBMCs, taken from culture after CMV antigen stimulation. The chain is built from TRBV29-1 and TRBJ1-4; D is possibly TRBD1 (5 bases). The origin of this receptor is a human donor in good health (CMV status not recorded). Some clones in this sample may be carry-over from other donors' samples. CDR3 sequence: CSVALNRRGSNEKLFF. The CDR3 DNA sequence: TGCAGCGTTGCGCTTAACAGGCGGGGGAGTAATGAAAAACTGTTTTTT.